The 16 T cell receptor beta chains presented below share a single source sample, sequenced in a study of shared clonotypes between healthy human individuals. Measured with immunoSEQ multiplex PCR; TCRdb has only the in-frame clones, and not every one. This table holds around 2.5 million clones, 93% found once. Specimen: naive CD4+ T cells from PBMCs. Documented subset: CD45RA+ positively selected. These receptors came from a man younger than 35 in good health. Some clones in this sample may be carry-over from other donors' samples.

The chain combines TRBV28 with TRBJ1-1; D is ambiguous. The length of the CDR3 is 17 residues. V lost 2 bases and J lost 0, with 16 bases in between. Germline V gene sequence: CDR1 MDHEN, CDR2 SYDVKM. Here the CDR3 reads CASSLGRREMMNTEAFF. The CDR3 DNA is TGTGCCAGCAGTTTAGGCAGGAGAGAGATGATGAACACTGAAGCTTTCTTT. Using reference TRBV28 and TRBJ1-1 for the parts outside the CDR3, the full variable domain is DVKVTQSSRYLVKRTGEKVFLECVQDMDHENMFWYRQDPGLGLRLIYFSYDVKMKEKGDIPEGYSVSREKKERFSLILESASTNQTSMYLCASSLGRREMMNTEAFFGQGTRLTVV.

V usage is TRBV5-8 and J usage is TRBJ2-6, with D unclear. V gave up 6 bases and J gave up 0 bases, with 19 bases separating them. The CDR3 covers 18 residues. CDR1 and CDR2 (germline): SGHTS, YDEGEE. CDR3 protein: CASNLWSVIVSGANVLTF. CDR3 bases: TGTGCCAGCAACCTGTGGAGCGTTATAGTCTCTGGGGCCAACGTCCTGACTTTC.

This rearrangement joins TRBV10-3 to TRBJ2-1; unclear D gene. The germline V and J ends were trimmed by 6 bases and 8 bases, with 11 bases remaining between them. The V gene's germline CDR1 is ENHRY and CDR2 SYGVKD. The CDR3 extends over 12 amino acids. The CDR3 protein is CAISPTPDEQFF. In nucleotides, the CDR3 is TGTGCCATCAGCCCAACCCCGGATGAGCAGTTCTTC.

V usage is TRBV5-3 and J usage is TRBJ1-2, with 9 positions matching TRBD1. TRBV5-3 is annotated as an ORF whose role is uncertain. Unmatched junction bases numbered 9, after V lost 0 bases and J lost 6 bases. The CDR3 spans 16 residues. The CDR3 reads CARSLVGGQGLDGYTF. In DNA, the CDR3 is TGTGCCAGAAGCTTGGTTGGCGGACAGGGGTTGGATGGCTACACCTTC.

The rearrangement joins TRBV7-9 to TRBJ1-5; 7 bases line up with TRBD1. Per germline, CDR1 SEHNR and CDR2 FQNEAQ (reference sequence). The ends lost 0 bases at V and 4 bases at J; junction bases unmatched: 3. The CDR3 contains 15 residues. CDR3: CASSLAGQPNQPQHF. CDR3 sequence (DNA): TGTGCCAGCAGCTTAGCGGGACAGCCGAATCAGCCCCAGCATTTT.

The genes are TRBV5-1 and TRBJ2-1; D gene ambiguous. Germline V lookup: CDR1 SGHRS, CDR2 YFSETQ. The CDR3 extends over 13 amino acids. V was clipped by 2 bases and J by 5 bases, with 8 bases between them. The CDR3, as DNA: TGCGCCAGCAGCTTCGACTGGGACAATGAGCAGTTCTTC. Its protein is CASSFDWDNEQFF.

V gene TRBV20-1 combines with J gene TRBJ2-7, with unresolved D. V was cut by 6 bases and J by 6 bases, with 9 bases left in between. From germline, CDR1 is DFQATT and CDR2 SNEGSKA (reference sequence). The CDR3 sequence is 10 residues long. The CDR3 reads CSAASGEQYF. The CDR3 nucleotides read TGCAGTGCGGCATCGGGCGAGCAGTACTTC.

CDR3 protein: CASSLSSGTNTIYF. CDR3 in DNA: TGTGCCAGCAGTTTATCGTCGGGGACCAACACCATATATTTT. This chain connects TRBV28 to TRBJ1-3, with a tentative D call TRBD1 (5 bases). Between the trimmed V and J ends, which lost 1 base and 7 bases, there was a span of 11 bases. CDR3 size: 14 residues. The germline V gene has CDR1 MDHEN and CDR2 SYDVKM.

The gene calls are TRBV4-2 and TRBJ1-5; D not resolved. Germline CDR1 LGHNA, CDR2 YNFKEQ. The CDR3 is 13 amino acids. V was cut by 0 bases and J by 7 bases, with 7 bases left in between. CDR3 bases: TGTGCCAGCAGCCAAGATAGGGAACAGCCCCAGCATTTT. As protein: CASSQDREQPQHF.

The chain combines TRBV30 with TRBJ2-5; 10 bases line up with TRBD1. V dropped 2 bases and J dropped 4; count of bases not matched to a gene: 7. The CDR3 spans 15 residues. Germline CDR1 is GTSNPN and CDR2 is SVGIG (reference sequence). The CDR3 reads CAWSFDRGRAETQYF. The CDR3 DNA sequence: TGTGCCTGGAGTTTCGACAGGGGGCGCGCAGAGACCCAGTACTTC.

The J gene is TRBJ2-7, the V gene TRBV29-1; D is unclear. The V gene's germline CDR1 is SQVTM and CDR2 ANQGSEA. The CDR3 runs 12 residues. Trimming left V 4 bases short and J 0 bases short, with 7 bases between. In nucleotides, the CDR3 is TGCAGCGTTGGGTGGGCCTCCTACGAGCAGTACTTC. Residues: CSVGWASYEQYF.

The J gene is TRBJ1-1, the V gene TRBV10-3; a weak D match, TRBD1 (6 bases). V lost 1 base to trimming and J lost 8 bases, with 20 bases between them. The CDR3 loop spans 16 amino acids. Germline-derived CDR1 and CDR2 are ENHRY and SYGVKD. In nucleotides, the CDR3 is TGTGCCATCAGTGAGTTTCGGGGGGGCGAAACTACCGAAGCTTTCTTT. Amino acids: CAISEFRGGETTEAFF.

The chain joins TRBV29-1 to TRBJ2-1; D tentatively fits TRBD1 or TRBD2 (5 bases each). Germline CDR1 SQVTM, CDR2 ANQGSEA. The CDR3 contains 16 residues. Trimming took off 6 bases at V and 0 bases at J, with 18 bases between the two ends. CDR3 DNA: TGCAGCGTCCAATGGGGCGGGCCTAGCTCCTACAATGAGCAGTTCTTC. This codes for CSVQWGGPSSYNEQFF.

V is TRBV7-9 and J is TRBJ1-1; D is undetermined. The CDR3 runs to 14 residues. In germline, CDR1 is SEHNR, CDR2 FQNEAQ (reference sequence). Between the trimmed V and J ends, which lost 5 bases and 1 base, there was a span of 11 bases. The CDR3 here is CASSPTGTNTEAFF. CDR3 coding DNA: TGTGCCAGCAGCCCCACGGGCACGAACACTGAAGCTTTCTTT.

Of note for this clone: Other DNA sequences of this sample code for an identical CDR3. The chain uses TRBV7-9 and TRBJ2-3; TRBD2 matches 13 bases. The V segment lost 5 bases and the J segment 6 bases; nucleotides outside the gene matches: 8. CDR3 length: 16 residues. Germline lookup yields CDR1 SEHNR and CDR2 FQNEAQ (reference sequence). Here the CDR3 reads CASSPRTSGSSDTQYF. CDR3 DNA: TGTGCCAGCAGCCCAAGGACTAGCGGGAGTTCCGATACGCAGTATTTT.

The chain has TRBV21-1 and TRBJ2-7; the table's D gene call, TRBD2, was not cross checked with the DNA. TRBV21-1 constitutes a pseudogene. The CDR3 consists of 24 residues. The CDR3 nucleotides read TGTGCCAGCAGCAAAGAAAGCTACCGGGACTCTCTTAGACTAGCGGGAGGCCCCGGCTCCGAGCAGTACTTC. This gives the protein CASSKESYRDSLRLAGGPGSEQYF.